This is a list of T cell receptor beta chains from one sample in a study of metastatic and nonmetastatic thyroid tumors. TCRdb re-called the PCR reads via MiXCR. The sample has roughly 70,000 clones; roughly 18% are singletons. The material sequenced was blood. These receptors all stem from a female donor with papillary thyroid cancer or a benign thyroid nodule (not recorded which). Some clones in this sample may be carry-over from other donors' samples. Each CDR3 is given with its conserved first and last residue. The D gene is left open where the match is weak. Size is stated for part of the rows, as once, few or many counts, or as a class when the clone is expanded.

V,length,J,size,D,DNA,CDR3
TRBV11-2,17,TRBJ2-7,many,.,TGTGCCAGCAGCCTTAGAAATCCGGGACTGGAGTTCTACGAGCAGTACTTC,CASSLRNPGLEFYEQYF
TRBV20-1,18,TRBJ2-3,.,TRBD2,TGCAGTGCTAGAGAGGGTGTCCCACTAGCGGGAGACTCAGATACGCAGTATTTT,CSAREGVPLAGDSDTQYF
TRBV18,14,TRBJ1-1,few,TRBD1,TGTGCCAGCTCACTCCGGACAGGCGAGCCTGAAGCTTTCTTT,CASSLRTGEPEAFF
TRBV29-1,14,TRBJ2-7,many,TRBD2,TGCAGCGTAGAGCTAGCGGGAGCCTCCTACGAGCAGTACTTC,CSVELAGASYEQYF
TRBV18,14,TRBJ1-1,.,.,TGTGCCAGCTCACCAGTATCTAGCTCCACTGAAGCTTTCTTT,CASSPVSSSTEAFF
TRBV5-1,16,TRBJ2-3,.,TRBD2,TGCGCCAGCAGCTTGTTGGTGGGAGGGCCCTCAGATACGCAGTATTTT,CASSLLVGGPSDTQYF
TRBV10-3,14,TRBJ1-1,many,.,TGTGCCATCAGTGACGGAGGGCTGGGGACTGAAGCTTTCTTT,CAISDGGLGTEAFF
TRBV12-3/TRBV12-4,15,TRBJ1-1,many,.,TGTGCCAGCAATCGAGTTCAACGGGTCGACACTGAAGCTTTCTTT,CASNRVQRVDTEAFF
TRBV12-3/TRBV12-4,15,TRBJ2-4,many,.,TGTGCCAGCAGTTTAGATACGGGGTCCAAAAACATTCAGTACTTC,CASSLDTGSKNIQYF
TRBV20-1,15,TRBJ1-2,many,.,TGCAGTGCTACGTTTGTTTCGTCCAAAAACTATGGCTACACCTTC,CSATFVSSKNYGYTF
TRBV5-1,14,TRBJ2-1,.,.,TGCGCCAGCAGCTTGGCTACAGGATACAATGAGCAGTTCTTC,CASSLATGYNEQFF
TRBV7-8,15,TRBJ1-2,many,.,TGTGCCAGCAGCTTAACAGGGTCGCCTAACTATGGCTACACCTTC,CASSLTGSPNYGYTF